This is a list of T cell receptor beta chains from one sample in a study of neurological immune-mediated disorders. Each CDR3 protein gets one entry after TCRdb re-called the 5' RACE reads with MiXCR. The data hold tens of thousands of distinct CDR3 sequences, with roughly 5.6% observed a single time. Sequences were obtained from PBMCs. These receptors were taken from a man younger than 35 with multiple sclerosis. The CDR3 runs from the conserved cysteine through the conserved F or W. Fields, in order: clone size, J gene, V gene, D gene, CDR3 protein, CDR3 DNA. The D gene is left open where the match is weak. Not all rows give a size; the values are once, few, many and, for expanded clones, a class.

-,TRBJ2-7,TRBV20-1,TRBD1,CSARDSKTGAGYEQYF,TGCAGTGCTAGAGATTCCAAGACAGGGGCGGGCTACGAGCAGTACTTC
many,TRBJ1-3,TRBV11-2,-,CASSPPVGRGNTIYF,TGTGCCAGCAGCCCACCGGTCGGCAGGGGAAACACCATATATTTT
many,TRBJ2-3,TRBV30,-,CAWSGFVRGHPDTQYF,TGTGCCTGGAGTGGCTTCGTCCGAGGGCATCCAGATACGCAGTATTTT
-,TRBJ1-6,TRBV3-1,-,CASTPVGSSYNSPLNF,TGTGCCAGCACCCCCGTTGGAAGCTCCTATAATTCACCCCTCAACTTT
many,TRBJ2-7,TRBV12-3/TRBV12-4,TRBD1,CASSLDRGYSEQYF,TGTGCCAGCAGTCTTGACAGGGGTTATTCCGAGCAGTACTTC
many,TRBJ1-2,TRBV5-1,-,CASSLVAGNYGYTF,TGCGCCAGCAGCTTGGTGGCGGGAAACTATGGCTACACCTTC
many,TRBJ2-2,TRBV5-1,-,CASSLGPTGELFF,TGCGCCAGCAGCTTGGGACCCACCGGGGAGCTGTTTTTT
many,TRBJ2-1,TRBV27,TRBD2,CASSLLAGGPSEQFF,TGTGCCAGCAGTTTATTAGCGGGGGGGCCGAGTGAGCAGTTCTTC
many,TRBJ2-5,TRBV29-1,-,CSVDQETQYF,TGCAGCGTTGACCAAGAGACCCAGTACTTC
-,TRBJ2-3,TRBV20-1,TRBD2,CSAPSGGRLYGTDTQYF,TGCAGTGCTCCTAGCGGGGGCCGATTATATGGCACAGATACGCAGTATTTT
many,TRBJ1-6,TRBV19,-,CASSIDVSPLHF,TGTGCCAGTAGTATAGATGTCTCACCCCTCCACTTT
many,TRBJ2-2,TRBV9,-,CASSVGHGTGELFF,TGTGCCAGCAGCGTAGGCCATGGCACCGGGGAGCTGTTTTTT
many,TRBJ2-1,TRBV29-1,-,CSVVKGTVEQFF,TGCAGCGTTGTTAAGGGGACGGTTGAGCAGTTCTTC
many,TRBJ2-3,TRBV3-1,-,CASSQSSGDTQYF,TGTGCCAGCAGCCAAAGCAGCGGAGATACGCAGTATTTT
many,TRBJ2-3,TRBV20-1,-,CSATYFGGGADTQYF,TGCAGTGCTACTTATTTTGGCGGGGGCGCAGATACGCAGTATTTT
many,TRBJ1-2,TRBV2,TRBD1,CASSGDSPDYGYTF,TGTGCCAGCAGCGGGGACAGTCCTGACTATGGCTACACCTTC
many,TRBJ2-7,TRBV20-1,TRBD2,CSARAGLVYEQYF,TGCAGTGCTAGAGCGGGACTAGTCTACGAGCAGTACTTC
many,TRBJ1-5,TRBV20-1,TRBD1,CSAPGQGGRGNQPQHF,TGCAGTGCTCCCGGACAGGGGGGAAGGGGCAATCAGCCCCAGCATTTT
many,TRBJ2-3,TRBV5-1,TRBD2,CASSSRGLDADTQYF,TGCGCCAGCAGCTCCAGGGGACTAGATGCAGATACGCAGTATTTT
many,TRBJ1-5,TRBV15,TRBD1,CATSRDTGGRQPQHF,TGTGCCACCAGCAGAGATACAGGGGGCCGTCAGCCCCAGCATTTT
many,TRBJ2-3,TRBV12-3/TRBV12-4,TRBD2,CASSAKRAGGADTQYF,TGTGCCAGCAGCGCGAAACGAGCGGGAGGAGCGGATACGCAGTATTTT
many,TRBJ2-3,TRBV20-1,TRBD1,CSASLDRGLSTDTQYF,TGCAGTGCTAGCCTCGACAGGGGGCTTAGCACAGATACGCAGTATTTT
many,TRBJ2-6,TRBV5-6,TRBD1,CASSVTRDRWFSGANVLTF,TGTGCCAGCAGCGTTACCCGGGACAGGTGGTTCTCTGGGGCCAACGTCCTGACTTTC
-,TRBJ1-5,TRBV4-2,-,CASSQDGGEGSQPQHF,TGTGCCAGCAGCCAAGATGGAGGGGAGGGTAGCCAGCCCCAGCATTTT
many,TRBJ2-2,TRBV6-6,TRBD2,CASSRLADPGELFF,TGTGCCAGCAGTCGACTAGCGGACCCCGGGGAGCTGTTTTTT
many,TRBJ2-1,TRBV12-3/TRBV12-4,TRBD2,CASSTSGRYEQFF,TGTGCCAGCTCGACTAGCGGGAGGTATGAGCAGTTCTTC
-,TRBJ1-6,TRBV30,-,CAWRGARSPLNF,TGTGCCTGGAGAGGAGCCCGCTCACCCCTCAACTTT
many,TRBJ1-1,TRBV27,-,CASSFRGAEAFF,TGTGCCAGCAGTTTCAGGGGCGCTGAAGCTTTCTTT
many,TRBJ2-1,TRBV20-1,TRBD2,CSALSGRVYNEQFF,TGCAGTGCCCTGAGCGGGAGGGTATACAATGAGCAGTTCTTC
many,TRBJ1-5,TRBV20-1,-,CSANLGPREYHQPQHF,TGCAGTGCTAACCTAGGGCCGCGGGAATATCATCAGCCCCAGCATTTT
many,TRBJ2-5,TRBV30,TRBD1,CAWAQGAQETQYF,TGTGCCTGGGCACAGGGGGCCCAAGAGACCCAGTACTTC
many,TRBJ2-4,TRBV25-1,-,CASSDIQLAKNIQYF,TGTGCCAGCAGTGATATTCAGCTAGCCAAAAACATTCAGTACTTC